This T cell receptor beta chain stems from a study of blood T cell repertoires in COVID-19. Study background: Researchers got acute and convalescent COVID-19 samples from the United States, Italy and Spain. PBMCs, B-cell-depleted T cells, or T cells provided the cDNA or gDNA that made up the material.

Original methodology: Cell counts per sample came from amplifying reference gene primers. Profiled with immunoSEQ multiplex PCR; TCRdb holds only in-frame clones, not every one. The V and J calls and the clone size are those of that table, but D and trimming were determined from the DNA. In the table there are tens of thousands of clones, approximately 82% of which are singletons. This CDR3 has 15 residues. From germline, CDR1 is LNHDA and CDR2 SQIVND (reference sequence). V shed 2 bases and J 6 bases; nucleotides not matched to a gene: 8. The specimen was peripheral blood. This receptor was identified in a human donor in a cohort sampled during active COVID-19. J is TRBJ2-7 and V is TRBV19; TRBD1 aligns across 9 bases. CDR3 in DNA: TGTGCCAGTAGTATACAACTTACAGGGGGCTCCGAGCAGTACTTC. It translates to CASSIQLTGGSEQYF. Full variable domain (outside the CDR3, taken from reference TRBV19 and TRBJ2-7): DGGITQSPKYLFRKEGQNVTLSCEQNLNHDAMYWYRQDPGQGLRLIYYSQIVNDFQKGDIAEGYSVSREKKESFPLTVTSAQKNPTAFYLCASSIQLTGGSEQYFGPGTRLTVT.